Listed below are T cell receptor beta chains from one sample, sequenced in a study of blood T cell repertoires in COVID-19. Produced via immunoSEQ multiplex PCR; TCRdb's table is partial and in-frame only. The sample carries some 150,000 clones, around 80% recorded once. The specimen was peripheral blood. The receptors originated from a woman aged 45-65 years in a cohort sampled during active or convalescent COVID-19. Each CDR3 is given with its conserved first and last residue. D genes are given only for firm matches. Clone size is not always given. Where it is, it says once, few, many or a class for expanded clones.

cdr3_length d_call clone_size j_call v_call cdr3_aa cdr3_nt
12 . once TRBJ2-5 TRBV30 CAWRLTQETQYF TGTGCCTGGAGGCTAACCCAAGAGACCCAGTACTTC
13 . few TRBJ2-1 TRBV2 CASSNNRVNEQFF TGTGCCAGCAGCAATAACAGGGTCAATGAGCAGTTCTTC
14 TRBD1 once TRBJ2-7 TRBV9 CASSERQGSYEQYF TGTGCCAGCAGCGAAAGACAGGGATCCTACGAGCAGTACTTC
15 TRBD2 . TRBJ2-3 TRBV30 CAWGQTSIRTDTQYF TGTGCCTGGGGTCAGACTAGCATCAGGACAGATACGCAGTATTTT
14 TRBD2 . TRBJ2-7 TRBV13 CASRLAGGPREQYF TGTGCCAGCAGGTTAGCGGGGGGGCCGCGGGAGCAGTACTTC
13 . . TRBJ1-2 TRBV30 CAWSISGGYGYTF TGTGCCTGGAGTATTTCCGGTGGCTATGGCTACACCTTC
19 TRBD2 . TRBJ2-7 TRBV13 CASSSRTGQLAGGPWEQYF TGTGCCAGCAGCTCCCGGACAGGGCAACTAGCGGGGGGGCCTTGGGAGCAGTACTTC
15 . . TRBJ2-7 TRBV13 CASTSEGRGGDEQYF TGTGCCAGCACCTCCGAGGGGCGGGGTGGCGACGAGCAGTACTTC
16 TRBD1 . TRBJ2-7 TRBV7-9 CASSLNPGQGSYEQYF TGTGCCAGCAGCTTAAACCCGGGACAGGGATCCTACGAGCAGTACTTC
15 TRBD2 . TRBJ2-1 TRBV19 CASSISSGGHNEQFF TGTGCCAGTAGTATTTCCAGCGGGGGGCACAATGAGCAGTTCTTC
16 . . TRBJ1-6 TRBV6-5 CASSYDQGTANSPLHF TGTGCCAGCAGTTACGACCAGGGGACGGCTAATTCACCCCTCCACTTT
13 . . TRBJ1-2 TRBV10-3 CASTTDFGYGYTF TGTGCCAGCACGACTGATTTCGGCTATGGCTACACCTTC
13 . . TRBJ1-2 TRBV19 CASSILDSDGYTF TGTGCCAGTAGTATTCTCGACAGCGATGGCTACACCTTC
14 . . TRBJ1-6 TRBV30 CAWSGRTGNSPLHF TGTGCCTGGAGTGGACGGACGGGGAATTCACCCCTCCACTTT
15 TRBD1 . TRBJ2-3 TRBV18 CASSPDRAGTDTQYF TGTGCCAGCTCACCGGACAGGGCCGGCACAGATACGCAGTATTTT
15 TRBD2 . TRBJ2-3 TRBV6-2/TRBV6-3 CASSWGLAYTDTQYF TGTGCCAGCAGTTGGGGACTAGCGTACACAGATACGCAGTATTTT
16 . once TRBJ1-3 TRBV7-6 CASSLAELLSGNTIYF TGTGCCAGCAGCTTAGCGGAGTTACTCTCTGGAAACACCATATATTTT
14 TRBD1 . TRBJ2-1 TRBV11-3 CASSIGQGGNEQFF TGTGCCAGCAGCATCGGACAGGGGGGAAATGAGCAGTTCTTC
13 TRBD1 many TRBJ1-2 TRBV11-2 CASSRGLNYGYTF TGTGCCAGCAGCAGGGGGCTGAACTATGGCTACACCTTC
15 . . TRBJ2-3 TRBV11-2 CASSLGGVGRDTQYF TGTGCCAGCAGCTTAGGGGGAGTCGGCCGAGATACGCAGTATTTT
12 . . TRBJ1-5 TRBV7-9 CASSFPDQPQHF TGTGCCAGCAGCTTCCCAGATCAGCCCCAGCATTTT
14 . . TRBJ2-7 TRBV11-2 CASSDGGGRYEQYF TGTGCCAGCAGCGATGGGGGGGGCAGGTACGAGCAGTACTTC
15 TRBD2 . TRBJ2-7 TRBV7-2 CASSLASSGAYEQYF TGTGCCAGCAGCTTAGCGTCTAGCGGGGCCTACGAGCAGTACTTC
12 . . TRBJ2-5 TRBV6-1 CASKVGQETQYF TGTGCCAGCAAGGTCGGGCAAGAGACCCAGTACTTC
17 . few TRBJ2-2 TRBV7-3 CASSLTGGTLYTGELFF TGTGCCAGCAGCTTAACCGGCGGGACTCTTTATACCGGGGAGCTGTTTTTT
18 TRBD2 once TRBJ2-2 TRBV9 CASSVSLAGATNTGELFF TGTGCCAGCTCCGTCAGTCTAGCGGGGGCGACGAACACCGGGGAGCTGTTTTTT
16 TRBD2 . TRBJ2-5 TRBV7-6 CASSLGPSGGAETQYF TGTGCCAGCAGCTTAGGTCCCAGCGGGGGGGCCGAGACCCAGTACTTC
13 . . TRBJ1-6 TRBV10-1 CASLYTGYSPLHF TGCGCCAGCCTCTATACAGGGTATTCACCCCTCCACTTT
14 . few TRBJ1-6 TRBV5-4 CASKGSTANSPLHF TGTGCCAGCAAGGGGTCTACAGCTAATTCACCCCTCCACTTT
16 . . TRBJ1-5 TRBV7-9 CASSLGVTDSNQPQHF TGTGCCAGCAGCTTAGGGGTAACAGATAGCAATCAGCCCCAGCATTTT
15 TRBD1 few TRBJ1-5 TRBV6-5 CASRYARDRNQPQHF TGTGCCAGCAGGTACGCCCGGGACAGAAATCAGCCCCAGCATTTT
13 . . TRBJ2-6 TRBV7-8 CASRQAGANVLTF TGTGCCAGCCGGCAGGCCGGGGCCAACGTCCTGACTTTC
14 TRBD1 . TRBJ2-7 TRBV9 CASSPQTGVYEQYF TGTGCCAGCAGCCCCCAGACAGGGGTCTACGAGCAGTACTTC
15 TRBD2 once TRBJ2-3 TRBV7-2 CASSFSGGGADTQYF TGTGCCAGCAGCTTTAGCGGGGGGGGCGCAGATACGCAGTATTTT
14 . few TRBJ1-5 TRBV7-8 CASSFGGGGQPQHF TGTGCCAGCAGCTTTGGGGGAGGGGGTCAGCCCCAGCATTTT
12 TRBD1 . TRBJ1-1 TRBV2 CASYRGNTEAFF TGTGCCAGTTACAGGGGGAACACTGAAGCTTTCTTT
14 . . TRBJ2-2 TRBV10-3 CAISGTGRTGELFF TGTGCCATCAGTGGAACAGGTCGCACCGGGGAGCTGTTTTTT
12 . . TRBJ2-3 TRBV5-8 CASSLVIDTQYF TGTGCCAGCAGCTTGGTAATCGATACGCAGTATTTT
15 TRBD1 once TRBJ1-4 TRBV7-9 CASSSQGAFNEKLFF TGTGCCAGCAGCTCGCAGGGGGCATTTAATGAAAAACTGTTTTTT
14 . . TRBJ2-7 TRBV10-1 CASSEGGFSYEQYF TGCGCCAGCAGTGAGGGGGGGTTCTCCTACGAGCAGTACTTC
15 . . TRBJ2-3 TRBV2 CASKGRTSSTDTQYF TGTGCCAGCAAGGGTAGGACAAGCTCAACAGATACGCAGTATTTT
15 TRBD1 . TRBJ1-5 TRBV18 CASSPRQGFEQPQHF TGTGCCAGCTCACCACGACAGGGTTTCGAGCAGCCCCAGCATTTT
13 . . TRBJ1-1 TRBV19 CASSSQGATEAFF TGTGCCAGTAGTTCTCAGGGTGCTACTGAAGCTTTCTTT
16 TRBD2 . TRBJ2-1 TRBV27 CASSSLAGGPYNEQFF TGTGCCAGCAGTTCCTTAGCGGGGGGGCCGTACAATGAGCAGTTCTTC
14 . once TRBJ2-7 TRBV7-8 CASSLPFGRREQYF TGTGCCAGCAGCCTGCCTTTCGGCAGGCGAGAGCAGTACTTC
14 . . TRBJ1-2 TRBV18 CASSVRDIDYGYTF TGTGCCAGCTCAGTACGGGACATCGACTATGGCTACACCTTC
16 . . TRBJ2-7 TRBV19 CASSIEGRVNSYEQYF TGTGCCAGTAGTATAGAGGGCAGGGTGAACTCCTACGAGCAGTACTTC
13 . . TRBJ1-1 TRBV19 CASTLLPNTEAFF TGTGCCAGTACCCTCCTCCCGAACACTGAAGCTTTCTTT
18 TRBD2 . TRBJ2-3 TRBV7-2 CASSLVPWGGGGTDTQYF TGTGCCAGCAGCTTAGTTCCATGGGGCGGGGGGGGCACAGATACGCAGTATTTT
15 TRBD1 . TRBJ1-2 TRBV7-8 CASSLGQGANYGYTF TGTGCCAGCAGCTTAGGACAGGGGGCTAACTATGGCTACACCTTC